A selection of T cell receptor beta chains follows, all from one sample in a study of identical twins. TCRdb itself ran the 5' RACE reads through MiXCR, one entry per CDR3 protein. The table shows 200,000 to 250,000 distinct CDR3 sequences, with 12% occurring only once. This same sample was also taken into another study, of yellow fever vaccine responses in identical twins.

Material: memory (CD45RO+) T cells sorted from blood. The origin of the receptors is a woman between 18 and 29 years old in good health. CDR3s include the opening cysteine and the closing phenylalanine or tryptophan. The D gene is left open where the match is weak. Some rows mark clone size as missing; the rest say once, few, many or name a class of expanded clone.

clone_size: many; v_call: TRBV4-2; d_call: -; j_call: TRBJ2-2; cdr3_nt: TGTGCCAGCAGCCAAGAAATAGGGAACACCGGGGAGCTGTTTTTT; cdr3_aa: CASSQEIGNTGELFF
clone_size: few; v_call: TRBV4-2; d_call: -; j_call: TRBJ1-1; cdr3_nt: TGTGCCAGCAGCCCCCAGCATATGAACACTGAAGCTTTCTTT; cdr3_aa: CASSPQHMNTEAFF
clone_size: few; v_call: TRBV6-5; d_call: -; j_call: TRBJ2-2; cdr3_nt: TGTGCCAGCAGTTCCTCAGGGAAAACCGGGGAGCTGTTTTTT; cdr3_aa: CASSSSGKTGELFF
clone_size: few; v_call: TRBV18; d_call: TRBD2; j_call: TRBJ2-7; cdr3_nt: TGTGCCAGCTCACCGACTAGCGGGGGGGCCTACGAGCAGTACTTC; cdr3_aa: CASSPTSGGAYEQYF
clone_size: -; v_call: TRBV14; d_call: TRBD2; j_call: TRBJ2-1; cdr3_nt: TGTGCCAGCAGCCTAAGGCGAGGACTAGCGGGGACCAATGAGCAGTTCTTC; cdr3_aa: CASSLRRGLAGTNEQFF
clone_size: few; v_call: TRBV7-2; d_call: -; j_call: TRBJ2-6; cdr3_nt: TGTGCCAGCACCCCCTTCCCTCTTCCTGGGGCCAACGTCCTGACTTTC; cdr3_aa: CASTPFPLPGANVLTF
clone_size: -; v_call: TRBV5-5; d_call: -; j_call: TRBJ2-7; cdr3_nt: TGTGCCAGCAGCTTGGTTGGAGGGACAACCTTCTACGAGCAGTACTTC; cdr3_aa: CASSLVGGTTFYEQYF
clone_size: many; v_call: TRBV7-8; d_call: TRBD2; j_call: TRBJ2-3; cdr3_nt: TGTGCCAGCAGCTTAGGGACTAGCGGGAGTTCAGATACGCAGTATTTT; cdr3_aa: CASSLGTSGSSDTQYF
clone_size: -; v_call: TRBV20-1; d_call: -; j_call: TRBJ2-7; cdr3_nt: TGCAGTGCTAGCCCGACCAACCGCTACGAGCAGTACTTC; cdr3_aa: CSASPTNRYEQYF
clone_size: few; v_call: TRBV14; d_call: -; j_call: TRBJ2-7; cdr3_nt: TGTGCCAGCAGCCCGCATTCCCAGGGGAGGTACGAGCAGTACTTC; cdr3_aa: CASSPHSQGRYEQYF
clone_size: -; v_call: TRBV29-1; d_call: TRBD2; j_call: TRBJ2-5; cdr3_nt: TGCAGCGTTGGTCGGGCGGGAGGCTCTGGAGAGACCCAGTACTTC; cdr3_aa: CSVGRAGGSGETQYF
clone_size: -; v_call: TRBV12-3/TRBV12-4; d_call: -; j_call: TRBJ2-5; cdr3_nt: TGTGCCAGCAGTCCACCGGGCACAGGAACAAGCCGAGAGACCCAGTACTTC; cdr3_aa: CASSPPGTGTSRETQYF
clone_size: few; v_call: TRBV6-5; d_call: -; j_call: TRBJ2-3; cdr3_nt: TGTGCCAGCAGTTACGATATCGGGAGATCAGATACGCAGTATTTT; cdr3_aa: CASSYDIGRSDTQYF
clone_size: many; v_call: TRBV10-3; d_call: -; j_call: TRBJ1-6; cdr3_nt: TGTGCCATCAGTGAGTCGGCCAGGGATGATTCACCCCTCCACTTT; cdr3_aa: CAISESARDDSPLHF
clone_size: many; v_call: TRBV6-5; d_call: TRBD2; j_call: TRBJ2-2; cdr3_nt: TGTGCCAGCAGATTGACTAGCGGGGTCTCCACCGGGGAGCTGTTTTTT; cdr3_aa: CASRLTSGVSTGELFF
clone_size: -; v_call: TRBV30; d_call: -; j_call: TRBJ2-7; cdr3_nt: TGTGCCTGGAAACGAGCCCAAGGCTACGAGCAGTACTTC; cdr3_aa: CAWKRAQGYEQYF
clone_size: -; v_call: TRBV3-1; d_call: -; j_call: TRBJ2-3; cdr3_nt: TGTGCCAGCAGCCAACAGGCGACTCCCACAGATACGCAGTATTTT; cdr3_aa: CASSQQATPTDTQYF
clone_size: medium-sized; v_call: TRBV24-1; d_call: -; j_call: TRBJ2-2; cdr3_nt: TGTGCCACAGACGGAGGAGTTGCCGGGGAGCTGTTTTTT; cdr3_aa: CATDGGVAGELFF
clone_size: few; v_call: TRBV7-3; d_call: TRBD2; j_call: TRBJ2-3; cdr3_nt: TGTGCCAGCAGCTTAAAGGATCGTATTAAGGGGACTAGCGGGAGAACAGATACGCAGTATTTT; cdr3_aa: CASSLKDRIKGTSGRTDTQYF
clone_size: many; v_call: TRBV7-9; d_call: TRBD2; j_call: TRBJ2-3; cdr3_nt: TGCGCCAGCAGCCAGGGCGGGGGAACAGATACGCAGTATTTT; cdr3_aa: CASSQGGGTDTQYF
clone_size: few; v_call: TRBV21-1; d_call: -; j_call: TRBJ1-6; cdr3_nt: TGTGCCAGCAGCAAAGTATTCGAGAATGCTAGCTCCTATAATTCACCCCTCCACTTT; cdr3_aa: CASSKVFENASSYNSPLHF
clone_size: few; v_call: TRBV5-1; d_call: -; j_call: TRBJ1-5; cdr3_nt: TGCGCCAGCAGCTTGGAGGGCTGGGGTCAGCCCCAGCATTTT; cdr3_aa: CASSLEGWGQPQHF
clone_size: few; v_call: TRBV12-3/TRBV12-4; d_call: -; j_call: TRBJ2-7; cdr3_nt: TGTGCCAGCAGTTTCGGTAGGAATGCGGACGAGCAGTACTTC; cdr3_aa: CASSFGRNADEQYF
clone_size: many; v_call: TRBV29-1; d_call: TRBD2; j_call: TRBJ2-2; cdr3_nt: TGCAGCGGCGGGGCTAGCGGGAACACCGGGGAGCTGTTTTTT; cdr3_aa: CSGGASGNTGELFF
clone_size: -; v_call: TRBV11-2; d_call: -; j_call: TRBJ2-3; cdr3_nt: TGTGCCAGCAGCTTAATGGTGGGGAGCACAGATACGCAGTATTTT; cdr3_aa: CASSLMVGSTDTQYF
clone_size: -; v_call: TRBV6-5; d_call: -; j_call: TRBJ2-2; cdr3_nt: TGTGCCAGCAGTTACACGGGAGTGAACACCGGGGAGCTGTTTTTT; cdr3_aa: CASSYTGVNTGELFF
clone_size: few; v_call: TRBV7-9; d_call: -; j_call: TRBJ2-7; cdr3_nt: TGTGCCAGCAGCTTAAATCAGATTCCCCACGAGCAGTACTTC; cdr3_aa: CASSLNQIPHEQYF
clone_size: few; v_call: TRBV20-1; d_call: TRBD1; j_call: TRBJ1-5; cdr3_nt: TGCAGTGCTAGAGATTTTGGCGGCGACAGGGGGCTTAGTCAGCCCCAGCATTTT; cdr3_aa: CSARDFGGDRGLSQPQHF
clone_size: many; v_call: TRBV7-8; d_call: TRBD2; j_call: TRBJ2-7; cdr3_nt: TGTGCCAGCAGCTTTCCCAGCGGGAGCTACGAGCAGTACTTC; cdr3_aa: CASSFPSGSYEQYF
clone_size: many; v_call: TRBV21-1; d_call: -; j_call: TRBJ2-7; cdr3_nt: TGTGCCAGCAGCAAATCGACTAGCGGGAGTTACGAGCAGTACTTC; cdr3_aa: CASSKSTSGSYEQYF
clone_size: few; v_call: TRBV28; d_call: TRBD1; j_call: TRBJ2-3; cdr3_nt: TGTGCCAGCAGTTATGGGACAGGGATCACAGATACGCAGTATTTT; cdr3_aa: CASSYGTGITDTQYF
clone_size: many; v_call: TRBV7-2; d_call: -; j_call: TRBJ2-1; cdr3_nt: TGTGCCAGCAGCCGGGACGGCTCCTACAATGAGCAGTTCTTC; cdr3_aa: CASSRDGSYNEQFF
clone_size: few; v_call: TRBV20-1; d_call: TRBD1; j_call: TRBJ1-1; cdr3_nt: TGCAGTGCTAGAGATATTCAGGGGGCGAGGATCACTGAAGCTTTCTTT; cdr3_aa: CSARDIQGARITEAFF
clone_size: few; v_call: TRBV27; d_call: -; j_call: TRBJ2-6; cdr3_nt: TGTGCCAGCAGTTTAAGACCCAACAGGGATTCGTCTGGGGCCAACGTCCTGACTTTC; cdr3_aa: CASSLRPNRDSSGANVLTF
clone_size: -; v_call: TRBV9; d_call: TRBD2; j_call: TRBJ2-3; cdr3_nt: TGTGCCAGCAGCGAGGGGACTAGCGGGAGTCAAGATACGCAGTATTTT; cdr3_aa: CASSEGTSGSQDTQYF
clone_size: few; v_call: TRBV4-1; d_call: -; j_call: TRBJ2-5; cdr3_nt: TGCGCCAGCAGCCAAGATCAATTGACAGCCGTAGAGACCCAGTACTTC; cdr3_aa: CASSQDQLTAVETQYF
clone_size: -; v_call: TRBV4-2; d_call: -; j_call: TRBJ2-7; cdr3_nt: TGTGCCAGCAGCCAAGAAAGGAGTGAATCCTACGAGCAGTACTTC; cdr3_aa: CASSQERSESYEQYF
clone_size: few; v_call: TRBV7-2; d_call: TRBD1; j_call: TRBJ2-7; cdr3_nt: TGTGCCAGCAGCTTAGCCCCGGGACAGGGCTACGAGCAGTACTTC; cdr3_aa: CASSLAPGQGYEQYF
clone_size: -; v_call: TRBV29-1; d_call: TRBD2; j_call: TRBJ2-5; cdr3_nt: TGCAGCGTTGTAGCTGGAGCTAGCGGAGAGACCCAGTACTTC; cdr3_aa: CSVVAGASGETQYF
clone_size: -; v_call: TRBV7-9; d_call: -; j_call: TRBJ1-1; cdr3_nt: TGTGCCAGCAGCCTCCGGGACGGAGACACTGAAGCTTTCTTT; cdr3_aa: CASSLRDGDTEAFF
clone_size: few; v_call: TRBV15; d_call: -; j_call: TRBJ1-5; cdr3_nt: TGTAGCAATCAGCCCCAGCATTTT; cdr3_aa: CSNQPQHF
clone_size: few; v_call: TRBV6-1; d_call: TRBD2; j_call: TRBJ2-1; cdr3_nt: TGTGCCAGCAAAGCGGGAGTGCTCTCCAATGAGCAGTTCTTC; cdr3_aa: CASKAGVLSNEQFF
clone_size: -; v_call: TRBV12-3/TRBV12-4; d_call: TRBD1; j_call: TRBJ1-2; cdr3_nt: TGTGCCAGCAGTCCCTACCCGGGACAGGGAATGAATGGCTACACCTTC; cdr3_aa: CASSPYPGQGMNGYTF
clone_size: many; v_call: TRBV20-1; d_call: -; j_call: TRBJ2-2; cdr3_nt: TGCAGTGCTAGATCCCATCCCACCGGGGAGCTGTTTTTT; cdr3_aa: CSARSHPTGELFF
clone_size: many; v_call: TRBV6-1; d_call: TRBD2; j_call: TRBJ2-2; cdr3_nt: TGTGCCAGCAAACTAGCGGAGGGGGGCACCGGGGAGCTGTTTTTT; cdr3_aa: CASKLAEGGTGELFF
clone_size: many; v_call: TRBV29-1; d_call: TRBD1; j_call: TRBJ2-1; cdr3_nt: TGCAGCGTTGAATATTACAGGGGCAAGTACAATGAGCAGTTCTTC; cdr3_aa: CSVEYYRGKYNEQFF
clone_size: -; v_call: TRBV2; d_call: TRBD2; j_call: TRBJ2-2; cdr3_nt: TGTGCCAGCAGTGAACGGTCTAGCGGACGTAACACCGGGGAGCTGTTTTTT; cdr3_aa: CASSERSSGRNTGELFF
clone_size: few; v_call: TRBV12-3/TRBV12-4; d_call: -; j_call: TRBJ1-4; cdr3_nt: TGTGCCAGCAGTTTAGGGTTAAGAAATGAAAAACTGTTTTTT; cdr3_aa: CASSLGLRNEKLFF